In its sample, the clone carrying this T cell receptor (beta chain) was seen many times. Its specificity is not known. This entry belongs to a study of T cells in Graves' hyperthyroidism and ophthalmopathy. Broader study findings: Patients with ophthalmopathy were separated from those with stable hyperthyroidism by a 13 V-J model. Blood held most thyroid clonotypes expanded above 0.001 frequency.

There were TCR beta CDR3 regions amplified from RNA transcripts. With the HTBI primer set, the TCR CDR3 went through a first round of RT-PCR. TCRdb reanalysed the multiplex PCR reads using MiXCR and keeps one entry per CDR3 protein. Among approximately 250,000 distinct CDR3 sequences, around 26% were seen once, and the ten largest hold roughly 32%. Among ophthalmopathy patients, the Clinical Activity Score reached at least 3, the NOSPECS grade reached at least 4, and duration remained under 3 months. Uncontrolled infections, other autoimmune diseases, pregnancy or lactation led to exclusion of patients. Sequenced input: blood. The receptor was derived from a woman aged 40-49 years with Graves' ophthalmopathy.

The DNA for the CDR3 is TGTGCCAGCAGCCACGGGACAGGTAACTACGAGCAGTACTTC. The encoded protein is CASSHGTGNYEQYF. J is TRBJ2-7 and V is TRBV14; TRBD1 agrees at 8 bases. The ends lost 3 bases at V and 3 bases at J; junction bases unmatched: 4. The V gene's germline CDR1 is SGHDN and CDR2 FVKESK. The CDR3 is 14 amino acids.